This TCR beta chain was profiled in a study of cytomegalovirus exposure and HLA in healthy donors. It was with 60 Vbeta and 13 Jbeta primers that the PCR ran. Data came from immunoSEQ multiplex PCR; TCRdb stores just in-frame clones and leaves some out. The profile shows fewer than 250,000 clones, approximately 88% of them singletons. Study-wide points: Later on, an analysis tied 15,000 to 20,000 TCR beta sequences to HLA alleles at 0.05 false discovery rate. Most likely, a cluster of highly shared sequence variants arose as a sequencing artifact.

In regard to this clone: What it binds is unknown.

V was clipped by 3 bases and J by 8 bases, with 10 bases between them. In germline, CDR1 is MNHNS, CDR2 SASEGT. The CDR3 runs 12 residues. Sequencing was performed on PBMCs. The chain uses TRBV6-1 and TRBJ1-1; D possibly corresponds to TRBD1 (6 bases). The sequence derives from a boy between 2 and 10 years old in good health and CMV-seronegative. The CDR3 loop reads CASSETDREAFF. The CDR3, as DNA: TGTGCCAGCAGTGAGACGGACAGAGAAGCTTTCTTT.